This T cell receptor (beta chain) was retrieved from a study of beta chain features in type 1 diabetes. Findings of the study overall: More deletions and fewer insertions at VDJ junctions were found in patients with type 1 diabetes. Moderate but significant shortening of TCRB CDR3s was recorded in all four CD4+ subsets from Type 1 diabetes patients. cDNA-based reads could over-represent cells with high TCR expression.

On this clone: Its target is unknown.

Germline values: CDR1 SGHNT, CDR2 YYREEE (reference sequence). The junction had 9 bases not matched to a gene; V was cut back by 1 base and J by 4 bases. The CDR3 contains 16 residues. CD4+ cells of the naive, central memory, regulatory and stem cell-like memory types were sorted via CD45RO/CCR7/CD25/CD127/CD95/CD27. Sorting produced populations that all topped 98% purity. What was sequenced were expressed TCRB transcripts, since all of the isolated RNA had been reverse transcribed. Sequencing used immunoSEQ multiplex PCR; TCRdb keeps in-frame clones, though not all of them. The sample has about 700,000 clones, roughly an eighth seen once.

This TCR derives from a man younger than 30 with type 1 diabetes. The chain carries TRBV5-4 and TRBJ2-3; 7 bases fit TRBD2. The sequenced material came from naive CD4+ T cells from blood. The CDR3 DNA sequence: TGTGCCAGCAGCTTGAGGCCCAGCGGGGTTGCAGATACGCAGTATTTT. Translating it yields CASSLRPSGVADTQYF. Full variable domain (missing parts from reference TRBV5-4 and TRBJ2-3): ETGVTQSPTHLIKTRGQQVTLRCSSQSGHNTVSWYQQALGQGPQFIFQYYREEENGRGNFPPRFSGLQFPNYSSELNVNALELDDSALYLCASSLRPSGVADTQYFGPGTRLTVL.